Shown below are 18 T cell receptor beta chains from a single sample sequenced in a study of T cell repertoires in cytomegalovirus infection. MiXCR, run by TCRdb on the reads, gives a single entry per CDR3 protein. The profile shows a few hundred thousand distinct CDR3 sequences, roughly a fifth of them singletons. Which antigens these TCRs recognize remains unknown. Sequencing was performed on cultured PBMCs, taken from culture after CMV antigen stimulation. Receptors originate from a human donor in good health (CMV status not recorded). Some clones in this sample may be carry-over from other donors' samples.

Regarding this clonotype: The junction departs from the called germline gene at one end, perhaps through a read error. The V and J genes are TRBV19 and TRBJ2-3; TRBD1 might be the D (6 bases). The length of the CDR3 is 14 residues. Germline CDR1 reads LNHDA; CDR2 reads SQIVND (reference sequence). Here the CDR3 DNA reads TGTGCCAGTAGTATCGGACAGAGAGCAGATACGCAGTCTTTT. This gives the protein CASSIGQRADTQSF.

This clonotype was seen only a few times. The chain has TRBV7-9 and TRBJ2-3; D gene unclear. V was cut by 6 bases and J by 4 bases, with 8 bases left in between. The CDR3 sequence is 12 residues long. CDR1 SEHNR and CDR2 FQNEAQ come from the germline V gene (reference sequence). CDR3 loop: CASSNKADTQYF. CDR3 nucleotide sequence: TGTGCCAGCAGTAACAAGGCAGATACGCAGTATTTT.

CDR3 sequence: CASSNGQGSYEQYF. The CDR3 coding sequence is TGTGCCAGCAGCAACGGACAGGGATCCTACGAGCAGTACTTC. The chain is built from TRBV7-2 and TRBJ2-7, with TRBD1 identical over 8 bases. Germline V gene sequence: CDR1 SGHTA, CDR2 FQGNSA. The CDR3 is 14 residues long. The J segment lost 1 base and the V segment lost 5 bases, leaving 4 bases of the junction unmatched.

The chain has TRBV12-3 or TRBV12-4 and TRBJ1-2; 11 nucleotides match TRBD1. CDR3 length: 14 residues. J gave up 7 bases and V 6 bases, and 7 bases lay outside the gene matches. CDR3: CASRAGTGGGGYTF. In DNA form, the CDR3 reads TGTGCCAGCAGAGCCGGGACAGGGGGGGGTGGCTACACCTTC.

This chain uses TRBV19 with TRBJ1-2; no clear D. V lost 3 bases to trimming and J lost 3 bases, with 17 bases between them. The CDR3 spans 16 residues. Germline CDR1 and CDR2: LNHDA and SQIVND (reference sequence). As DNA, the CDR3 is TGTGCCAGTAGTATCTTGCCTTCTGGAGTTGACTATGGCTACACCTTC. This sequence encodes CASSILPSGVDYGYTF.

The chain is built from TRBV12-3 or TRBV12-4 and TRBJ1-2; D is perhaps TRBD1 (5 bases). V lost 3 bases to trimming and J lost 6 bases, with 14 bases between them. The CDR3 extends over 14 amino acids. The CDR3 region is CASSLSGRRDGYTF. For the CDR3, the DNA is TGTGCCAGCAGTTTGTCGGGGCGCCGAGATGGCTACACCTTC.

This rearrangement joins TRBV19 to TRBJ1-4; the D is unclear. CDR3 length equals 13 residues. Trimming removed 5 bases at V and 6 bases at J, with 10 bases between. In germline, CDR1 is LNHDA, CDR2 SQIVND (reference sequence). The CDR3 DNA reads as TGTGCCAGTAGTCTGCGGAGCGATGAAAAACTGTTTTTT. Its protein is CASSLRSDEKLFF.

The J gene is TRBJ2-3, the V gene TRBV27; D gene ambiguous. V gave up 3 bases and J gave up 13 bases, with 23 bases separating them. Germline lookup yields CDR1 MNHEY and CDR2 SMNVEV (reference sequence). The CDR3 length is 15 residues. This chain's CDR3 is CASSLATGPRGREYF. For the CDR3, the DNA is TGTGCCAGCAGTTTGGCGACCGGGCCTCGCGGAAGGGAGTATTTT.

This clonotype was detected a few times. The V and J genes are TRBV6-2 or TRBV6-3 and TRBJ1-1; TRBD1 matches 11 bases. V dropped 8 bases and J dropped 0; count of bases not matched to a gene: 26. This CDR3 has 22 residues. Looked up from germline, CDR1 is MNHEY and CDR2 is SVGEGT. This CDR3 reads CASPRNIGQGALKAIMNTEAFF. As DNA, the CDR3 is TGTGCCAGCCCCAGAAACATAGGACAGGGGGCTTTAAAGGCTATCATGAACACTGAAGCTTTCTTT.

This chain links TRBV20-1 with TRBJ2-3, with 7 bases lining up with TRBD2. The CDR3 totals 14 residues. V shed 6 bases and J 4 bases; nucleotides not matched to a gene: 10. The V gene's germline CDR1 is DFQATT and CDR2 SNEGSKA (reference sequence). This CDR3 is CSAPMPGRPDTQYF. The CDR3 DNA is TGCAGTGCCCCCATGCCCGGGAGGCCAGATACGCAGTATTTT.

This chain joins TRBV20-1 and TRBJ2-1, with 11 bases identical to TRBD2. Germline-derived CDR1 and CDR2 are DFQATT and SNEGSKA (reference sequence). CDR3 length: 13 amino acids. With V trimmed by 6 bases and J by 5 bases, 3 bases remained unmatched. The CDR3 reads CSAPGLADNEQFF. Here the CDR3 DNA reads TGCAGTGCCCCGGGACTAGCGGACAATGAGCAGTTCTTC.

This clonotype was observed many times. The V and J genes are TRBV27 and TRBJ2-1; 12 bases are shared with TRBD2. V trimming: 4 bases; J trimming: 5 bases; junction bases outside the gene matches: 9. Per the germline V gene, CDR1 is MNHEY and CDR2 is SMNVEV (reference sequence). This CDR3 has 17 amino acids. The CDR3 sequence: CASSSMTSGRKNNEQFF. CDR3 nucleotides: TGTGCCAGCAGTTCAATGACTAGCGGGAGAAAAAACAATGAGCAGTTCTTC.

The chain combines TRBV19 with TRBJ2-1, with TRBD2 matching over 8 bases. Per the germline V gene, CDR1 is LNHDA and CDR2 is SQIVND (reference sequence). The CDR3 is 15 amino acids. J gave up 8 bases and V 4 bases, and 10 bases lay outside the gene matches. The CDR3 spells CASSKGTRSADEQFF. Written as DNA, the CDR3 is TGTGCCAGTAGTAAGGGGACTAGGTCTGCTGATGAGCAGTTCTTC.

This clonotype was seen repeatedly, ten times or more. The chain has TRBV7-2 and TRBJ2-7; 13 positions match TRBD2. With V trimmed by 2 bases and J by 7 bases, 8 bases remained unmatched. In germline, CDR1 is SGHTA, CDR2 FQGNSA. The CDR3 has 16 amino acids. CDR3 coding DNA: TGTGCCAGCAGCTTAACGGGGACTAGCGGGACCAGGGAGCAGTACTTC. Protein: CASSLTGTSGTREQYF.

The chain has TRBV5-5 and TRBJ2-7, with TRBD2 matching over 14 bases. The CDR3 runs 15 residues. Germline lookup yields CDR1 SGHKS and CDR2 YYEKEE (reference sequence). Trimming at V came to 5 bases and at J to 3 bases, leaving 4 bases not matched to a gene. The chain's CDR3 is CASSRGTSGSYEQYV. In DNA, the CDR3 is TGTGCCAGCAGTCGAGGGACTAGCGGGAGCTACGAGCAGTACGTC.

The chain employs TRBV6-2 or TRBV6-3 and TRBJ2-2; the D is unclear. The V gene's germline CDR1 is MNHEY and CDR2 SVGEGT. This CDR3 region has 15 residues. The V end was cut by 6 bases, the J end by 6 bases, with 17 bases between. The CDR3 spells CASSPAGYEAGELFF. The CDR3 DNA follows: TGTGCCAGCAGCCCCGCCGGATACGAGGCCGGGGAGCTGTTTTTT.

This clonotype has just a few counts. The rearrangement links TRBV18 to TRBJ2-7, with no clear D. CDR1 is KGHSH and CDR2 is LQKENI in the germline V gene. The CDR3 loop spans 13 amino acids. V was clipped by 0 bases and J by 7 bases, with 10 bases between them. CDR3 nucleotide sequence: TGTGCCAGCTCACCACCGGCGTCATGGGAGCAGTACTTC. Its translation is CASSPPASWEQYF.

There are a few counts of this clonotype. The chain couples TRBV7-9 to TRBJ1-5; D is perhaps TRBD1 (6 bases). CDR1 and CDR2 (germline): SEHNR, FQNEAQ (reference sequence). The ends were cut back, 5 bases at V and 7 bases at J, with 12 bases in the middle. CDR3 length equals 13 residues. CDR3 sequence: CASSLPDSQPQHF. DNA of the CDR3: TGTGCCAGCAGCCTGCCGGACAGCCAGCCCCAGCATTTT. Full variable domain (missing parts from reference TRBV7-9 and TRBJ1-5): DTGVSQNPRHKITKRGQNVTFRCDPISEHNRLYWYRQTLGQGPEFLTYFQNEAQLEKSRLLSDRFSAERPKGSFSTLEIQRTEQGDSAMYLCASSLPDSQPQHFGDGTRLSIL.